The rows below give T cell receptor beta chains drawn from one sample of a study of CD8 T cells in Susac syndrome. In TCRdb, the immunoSEQ multiplex PCR reads were re-called with MiXCR into one record per CDR3 protein. Seen here are tens of thousands of distinct CDR3 sequences, 90% to 95% observed once, and the top ten hold 0.26%. The sample was CD8+ T cells from PBMCs. The receptors were sampled from a human donor in good health. CDR3s include the opening cysteine and the closing phenylalanine or tryptophan. D genes are given only for firm matches. Clone size is shown for a subset of rows, as once, few, many or a class of expanded clone.

cdr3_aa	cdr3_nt	clone_size	d_call	v_call	j_call
CASSLSGRFTDTQYF	TGTGCCAGCAGTCTTAGCGGGAGGTTCACAGATACGCAGTATTTT	.	TRBD2	TRBV27	TRBJ2-3
CASSPEITYVRERAEAFF	TGTGCCAGCTCACCGGAGATAACATACGTACGGGAACGAGCAGAAGCTTTCTTT	.	.	TRBV18	TRBJ1-1
CASSFGVSSYEQYF	TGTGCCAGCAGCTTCGGCGTTAGCTCCTACGAGCAGTACTTC	.	.	TRBV7-9	TRBJ2-7
CSARDQRTSGGEQFF	TGCAGTGCTAGAGATCAGAGGACTAGCGGGGGTGAGCAGTTCTTC	.	TRBD2	TRBV20-1	TRBJ2-1
CASSIQGSDERVFF	TGTGCCAGCAGCATACAGGGTTCCGATGAGAGAGTGTTTTTT	.	.	TRBV5-5	TRBJ1-4
CASSETGNPNYGYTF	TGTGCCAGCAGCGAGACAGGGAACCCTAACTATGGCTACACCTTC	.	TRBD1	TRBV9	TRBJ1-2
CASSLGAGDEQFF	TGTGCCAGCAGCTTGGGGGCAGGGGATGAGCAGTTCTTC	.	.	TRBV5-4	TRBJ2-1
CASRSPGYEQYF	TGTGCCAGCCGTAGTCCCGGGTACGAGCAGTACTTC	once	.	TRBV27	TRBJ2-7
CASSFGTGGGDEQFF	TGTGCTAGCAGCTTTGGAACTGGGGGGGGAGATGAGCAGTTCTTC	.	TRBD2	TRBV7-7	TRBJ2-1
CASSQPGVWAYEQYF	TGCGCCAGCAGTCAGCCAGGGGTCTGGGCCTACGAGCAGTACTTC	.	.	TRBV23-1	TRBJ2-7
CASRLPGQGRVGNQPQHF	TGTGCCAGCAGACTTCCGGGACAGGGGCGGGTCGGCAATCAGCCCCAGCATTTT	.	TRBD1	TRBV28	TRBJ1-5
CASSPGTFYNEQFF	TGTGCCAGCAGCCCAGGGACCTTCTACAATGAGCAGTTCTTC	.	.	TRBV9	TRBJ2-1
CASSLEANTEAFF	TGTGCCAGCAGTTTAGAGGCGAACACTGAAGCTTTCTTT	.	.	TRBV27	TRBJ1-1
CASSDAVGFRNEQFF	TGTGCCAGCAGCGACGCGGTCGGGTTCCGCAATGAGCAGTTCTTC	.	.	TRBV9	TRBJ2-1
CASSLGSRVLGADTQYF	TGTGCCAGCAGCTTAGGGTCTCGTGTATTGGGTGCAGATACGCAGTATTTT	.	.	TRBV13	TRBJ2-3
CASSVDRQGSYNEQFF	TGTGCCAGCAGCGTAGACAGACAGGGGAGTTACAATGAGCAGTTCTTC	.	TRBD1	TRBV9	TRBJ2-1
CASSPDREGYTF	TGCGCCAGCAGCCCGGACAGGGAGGGCTACACCTTC	.	TRBD1	TRBV4-1	TRBJ1-2
CASSLGTAPGQFF	TGTGCCAGCAGTCTGGGGACAGCCCCAGGGCAGTTCTTC	.	TRBD1	TRBV12-3/TRBV12-4	TRBJ2-1
CASSQEVLGGAYNEQFF	TGCGCCAGCAGCCAAGAGGTTTTGGGGGGGGCGTACAATGAGCAGTTCTTC	.	.	TRBV4-3	TRBJ2-1
CASRLQGTEAFF	TGTGCCAGCAGGTTACAGGGGACTGAAGCTTTCTTT	few	TRBD1	TRBV28	TRBJ1-1
CASSQTGEQYF	TGTGCCAGCAGCCAAACGGGTGAGCAGTACTTC	.	.	TRBV4-2	TRBJ2-7
CASSQGWGPHEQYF	TGTGCCAGCAGCCAAGGGTGGGGGCCGCACGAGCAGTACTTC	.	.	TRBV14	TRBJ2-7
CASSQSSGRGHNSPLHF	TGCGCCAGCAGTCAATCGTCAGGCAGGGGCCATAATTCACCCCTCCACTTT	.	.	TRBV23-1	TRBJ1-6
CASSRGVSSYGYTF	TGTGCCAGCAGCCGGGGGGTCTCAAGCTATGGCTACACCTTC	once	.	TRBV5-6	TRBJ1-2
CASSLFNNEQFF	TGTGCCAGCAGCTTATTTAACAATGAGCAGTTCTTC	.	.	TRBV7-9	TRBJ2-1
CASSQFGGPYEQYF	TGCGCCAGCAGCCAATTCGGGGGCCCATACGAGCAGTACTTC	.	.	TRBV4-3	TRBJ2-7
CASRKGKDWDPSYEQYF	TGCGCCAGCAGAAAAGGCAAGGACTGGGATCCCTCCTACGAGCAGTACTTC	.	.	TRBV5-1	TRBJ2-7
CASSVKGMDGYTF	TGTGCCAGCAGTGTTAAGGGAATGGATGGCTACACCTTC	.	.	TRBV2	TRBJ1-2
CASSPTGGDTQYF	TGTGCCAGCAGCCCAACCGGCGGGGATACGCAGTATTTT	.	.	TRBV13	TRBJ2-3
CSALGARHPDTQYF	TGCAGTGCTCTGGGGGCCCGCCACCCAGATACGCAGTATTTT	.	.	TRBV20-1	TRBJ2-3
CASGLGYTGSSYNSPLHF	TGTGCTAGTGGTTTGGGGTATACAGGGAGCTCCTATAATTCACCCCTCCACTTT	.	.	TRBV12-5	TRBJ1-6
CATSDWLNTGELFF	TGTGCCACCTCGGACTGGTTAAACACCGGGGAGCTGTTTTTT	once	.	TRBV24-1	TRBJ2-2
CASGDTEAFF	TGTGCCAGCGGGGACACTGAAGCTTTCTTT	.	.	TRBV27	TRBJ1-1
CAIDTSGGRGYNEQFF	TGTGCCATCGATACTAGCGGAGGAAGAGGTTACAATGAGCAGTTCTTC	.	TRBD2	TRBV10-3	TRBJ2-1
CASSQTSPTPMNTEAFF	TGCGCCAGCAGCCAGACATCACCAACCCCCATGAACACTGAAGCTTTCTTT	.	.	TRBV4-1	TRBJ1-1
CASSVQGDLFLMNTEAFF	TGTGCCAGCAGTGTCCAGGGGGACCTCTTCCTCATGAACACTGAAGCTTTCTTT	.	TRBD1	TRBV6-2/TRBV6-3	TRBJ1-1
CASSYGAVEAFF	TGTGCCAGCAGTTACGGGGCGGTTGAAGCTTTCTTT	.	.	TRBV6-2/TRBV6-3	TRBJ1-1
CASSLSGRSNEQFF	TGTGCCAGCAGCTTAAGCGGGAGGTCCAATGAGCAGTTCTTC	.	TRBD2	TRBV7-6	TRBJ2-1
CASSYARNTGELFF	TGTGCCAGCAGTTACGCGCGGAACACCGGGGAGCTGTTTTTT	.	.	TRBV27	TRBJ2-2
CASSYLGGRDEQFF	TGTGCCAGCAGTTACTTGGGGGGCCGGGATGAGCAGTTCTTC	.	.	TRBV6-2/TRBV6-3	TRBJ2-1
CSVNRDANTGELFF	TGCAGCGTTAATCGGGACGCGAACACCGGGGAGCTGTTTTTT	few	.	TRBV29-1	TRBJ2-2
CASSLGNQPQHF	TGTGCCAGCAGCTTGGGGAATCAGCCCCAGCATTTT	medium-sized	.	TRBV5-5	TRBJ1-5